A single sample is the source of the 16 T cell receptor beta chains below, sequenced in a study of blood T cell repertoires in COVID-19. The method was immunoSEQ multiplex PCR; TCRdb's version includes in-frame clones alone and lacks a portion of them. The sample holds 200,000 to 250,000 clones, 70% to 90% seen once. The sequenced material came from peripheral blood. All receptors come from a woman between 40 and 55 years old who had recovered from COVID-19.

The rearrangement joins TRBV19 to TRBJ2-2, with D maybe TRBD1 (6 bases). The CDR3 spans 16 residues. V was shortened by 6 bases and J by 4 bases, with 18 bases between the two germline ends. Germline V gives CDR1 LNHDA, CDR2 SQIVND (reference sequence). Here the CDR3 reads CASRDSKAASTGELFF. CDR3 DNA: TGTGCCAGTAGGGACAGTAAGGCTGCCTCCACCGGGGAGCTGTTTTTT. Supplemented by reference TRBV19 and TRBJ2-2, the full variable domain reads DGGITQSPKYLFRKEGQNVTLSCEQNLNHDAMYWYRQDPGQGLRLIYYSQIVNDFQKGDIAEGYSVSREKKESFPLTVTSAQKNPTAFYLCASRDSKAASTGELFFGEGSRLTVL.

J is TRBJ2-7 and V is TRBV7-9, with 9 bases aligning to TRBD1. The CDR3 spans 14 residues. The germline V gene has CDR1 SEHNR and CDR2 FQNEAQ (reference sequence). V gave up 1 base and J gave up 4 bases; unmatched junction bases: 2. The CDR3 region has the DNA TGTGCCAGCAGCTTAGGACAGGGGGTATACGAGCAGTACTTC. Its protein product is CASSLGQGVYEQYF.

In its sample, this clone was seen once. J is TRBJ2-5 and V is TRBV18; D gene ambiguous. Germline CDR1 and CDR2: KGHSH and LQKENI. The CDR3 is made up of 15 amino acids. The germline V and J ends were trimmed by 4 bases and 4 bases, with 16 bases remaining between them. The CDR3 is CASSLLGLATETQYF. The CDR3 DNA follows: TGTGCCAGCTCACTATTGGGCCTGGCGACAGAGACCCAGTACTTC.

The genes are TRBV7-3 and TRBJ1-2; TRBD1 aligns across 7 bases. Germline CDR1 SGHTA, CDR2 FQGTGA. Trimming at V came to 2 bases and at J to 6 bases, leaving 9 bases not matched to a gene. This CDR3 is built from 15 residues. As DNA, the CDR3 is TGTGCCAGCAGCTTATTAGGGGGGACAGCAGATGGCTACACCTTC. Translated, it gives CASSLLGGTADGYTF.

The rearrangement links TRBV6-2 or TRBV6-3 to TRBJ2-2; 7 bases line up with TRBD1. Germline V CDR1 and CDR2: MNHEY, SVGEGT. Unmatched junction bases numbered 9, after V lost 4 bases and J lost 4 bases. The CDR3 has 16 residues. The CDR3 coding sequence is TGTGCCAGCAGTTCCCAGACAGGGACGTTCACCGGGGAGCTGTTTTTT. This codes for CASSSQTGTFTGELFF.

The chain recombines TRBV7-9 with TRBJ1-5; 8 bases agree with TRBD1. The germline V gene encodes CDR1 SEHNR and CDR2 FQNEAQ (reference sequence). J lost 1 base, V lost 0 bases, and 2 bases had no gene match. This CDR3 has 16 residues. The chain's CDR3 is CASSLARTGSNQPQHF. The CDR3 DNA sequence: TGTGCCAGCAGCTTAGCGCGGACAGGGAGCAATCAGCCCCAGCATTTT.

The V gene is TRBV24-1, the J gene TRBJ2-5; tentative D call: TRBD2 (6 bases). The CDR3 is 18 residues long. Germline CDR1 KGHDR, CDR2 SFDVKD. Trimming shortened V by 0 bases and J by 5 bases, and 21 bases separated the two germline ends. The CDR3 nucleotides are TGTGCCACCAGTGATTTGAGGCACGGGAGCCGGCGGAGGGAGACCCAGTACTTC. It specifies CATSDLRHGSRRRETQYF.

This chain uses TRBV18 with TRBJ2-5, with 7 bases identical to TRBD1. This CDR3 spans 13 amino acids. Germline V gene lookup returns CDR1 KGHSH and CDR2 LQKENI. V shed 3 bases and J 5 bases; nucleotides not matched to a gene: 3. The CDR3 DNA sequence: TGTGCCAGCTCACCGGGCAGGGGGGAGACCCAGTACTTC. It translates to CASSPGRGETQYF.

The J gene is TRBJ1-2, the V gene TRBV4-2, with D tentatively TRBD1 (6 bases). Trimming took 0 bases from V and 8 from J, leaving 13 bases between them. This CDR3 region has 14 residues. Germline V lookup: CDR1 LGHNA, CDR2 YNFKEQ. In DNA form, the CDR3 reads TGTGCCAGCAGCCAAGATTCTGGGGGCGGGGGCTACACCTTC. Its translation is CASSQDSGGGGYTF.

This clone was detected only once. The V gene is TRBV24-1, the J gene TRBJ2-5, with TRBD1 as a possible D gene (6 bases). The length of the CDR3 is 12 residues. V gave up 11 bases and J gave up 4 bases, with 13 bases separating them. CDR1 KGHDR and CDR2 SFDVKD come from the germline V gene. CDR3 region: CASKDSRETQYF. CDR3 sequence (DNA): TGTGCCAGCAAGGACAGCAGAGAGACCCAGTACTTC.

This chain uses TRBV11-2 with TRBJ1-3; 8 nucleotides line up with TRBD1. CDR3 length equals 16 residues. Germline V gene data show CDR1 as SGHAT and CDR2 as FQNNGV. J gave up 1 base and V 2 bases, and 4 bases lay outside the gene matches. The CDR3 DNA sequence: TGTGCCAGCAGCTTAACCGACAGGGGATCTGGAAACACCATATATTTT. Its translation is CASSLTDRGSGNTIYF.

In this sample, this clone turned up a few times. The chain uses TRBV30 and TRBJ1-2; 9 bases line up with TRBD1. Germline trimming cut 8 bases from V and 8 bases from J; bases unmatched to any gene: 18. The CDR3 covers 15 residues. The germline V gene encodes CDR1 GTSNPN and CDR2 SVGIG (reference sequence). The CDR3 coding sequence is TGTGCCCAAAAGAACCGGGACAGGGCCTTTGAAGGCTACACCTTC. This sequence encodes CAQKNRDRAFEGYTF.

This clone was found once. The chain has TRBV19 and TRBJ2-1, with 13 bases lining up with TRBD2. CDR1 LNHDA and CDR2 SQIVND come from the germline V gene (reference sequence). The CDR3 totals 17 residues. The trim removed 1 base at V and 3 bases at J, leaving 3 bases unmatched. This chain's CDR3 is CASSIVRTSGGYNEQFF. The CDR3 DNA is TGTGCCAGTAGTATAGTAAGGACTAGCGGGGGCTACAATGAGCAGTTCTTC.

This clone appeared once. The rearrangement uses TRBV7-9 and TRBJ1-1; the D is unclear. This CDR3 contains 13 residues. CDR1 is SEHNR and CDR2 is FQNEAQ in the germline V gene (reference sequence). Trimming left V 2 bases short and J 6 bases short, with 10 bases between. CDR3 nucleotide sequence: TGTGCCAGCAGCTTATCCTCAGGATCTGAAGCTTTCTTT. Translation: CASSLSSGSEAFF.

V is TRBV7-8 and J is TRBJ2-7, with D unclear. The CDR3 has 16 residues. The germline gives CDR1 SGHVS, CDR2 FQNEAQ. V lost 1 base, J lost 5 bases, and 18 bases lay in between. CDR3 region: CASSLGVGFLSHEQYF. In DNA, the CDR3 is TGTGCCAGCAGCTTAGGCGTCGGTTTTCTTTCTCACGAGCAGTACTTC.

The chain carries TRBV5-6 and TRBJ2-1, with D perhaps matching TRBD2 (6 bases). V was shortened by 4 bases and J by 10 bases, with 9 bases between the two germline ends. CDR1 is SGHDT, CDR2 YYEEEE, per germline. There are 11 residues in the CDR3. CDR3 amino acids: CASSLGLEQFF. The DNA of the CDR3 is TGTGCCAGCAGCCTTGGACTAGAGCAGTTCTTC.